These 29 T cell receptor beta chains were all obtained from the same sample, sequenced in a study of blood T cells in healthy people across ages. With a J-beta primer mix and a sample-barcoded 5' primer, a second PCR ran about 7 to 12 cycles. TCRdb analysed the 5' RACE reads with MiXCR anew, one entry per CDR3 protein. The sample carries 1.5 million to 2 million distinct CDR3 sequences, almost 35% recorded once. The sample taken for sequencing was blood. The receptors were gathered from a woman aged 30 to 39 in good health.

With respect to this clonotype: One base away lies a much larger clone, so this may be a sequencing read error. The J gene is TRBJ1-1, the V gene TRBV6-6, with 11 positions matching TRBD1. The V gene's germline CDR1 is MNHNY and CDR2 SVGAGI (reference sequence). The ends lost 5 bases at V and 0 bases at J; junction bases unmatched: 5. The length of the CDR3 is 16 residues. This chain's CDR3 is CASSTGTGGMNTEAFF. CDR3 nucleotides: TGTGCCAGCAGTACCGGGACAGGGGGAATGAACACTGAAGCTTTCTTT.

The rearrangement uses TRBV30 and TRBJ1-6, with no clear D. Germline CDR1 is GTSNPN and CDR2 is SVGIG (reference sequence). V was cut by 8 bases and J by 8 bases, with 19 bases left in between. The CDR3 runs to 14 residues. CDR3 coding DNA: TGTGCCCGCCAAGATAGACTGTATGATTCACCCCTCCACTTT. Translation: CARQDRLYDSPLHF.

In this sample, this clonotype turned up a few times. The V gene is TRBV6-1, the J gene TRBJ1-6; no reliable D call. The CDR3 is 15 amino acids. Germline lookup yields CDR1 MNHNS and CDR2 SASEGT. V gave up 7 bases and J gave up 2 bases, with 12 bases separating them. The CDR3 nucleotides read TGTGCCAGCATTGGGAGGCCGCCCTATAATTCACCCCTCCACTTT. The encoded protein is CASIGRPPYNSPLHF.

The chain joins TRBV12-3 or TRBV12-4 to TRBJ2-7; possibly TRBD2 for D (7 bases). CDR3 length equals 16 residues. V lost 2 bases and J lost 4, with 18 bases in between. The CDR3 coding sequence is TGTGCCAGCAGTTTAACGCGGGGGCCCCTCAGATACGAGCAGTACTTC. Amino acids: CASSLTRGPLRYEQYF.

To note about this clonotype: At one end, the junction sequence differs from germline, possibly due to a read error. The CDR3 nucleotides read TGTGCCAGCAGTTACACAGCGCCGAATTCACCCCGCCACTTT. Amino acids: CASSYTAPNSPRHF. V is TRBV6-6 and J is TRBJ1-6, with D uncertain. Looked up from germline, CDR1 is MNHNY and CDR2 is SVGAGI (reference sequence). CDR3 length: 14 residues.

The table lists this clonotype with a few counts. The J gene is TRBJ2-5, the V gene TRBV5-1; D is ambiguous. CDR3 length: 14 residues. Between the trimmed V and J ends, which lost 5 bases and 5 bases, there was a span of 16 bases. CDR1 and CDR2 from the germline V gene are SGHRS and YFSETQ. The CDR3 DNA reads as TGCGCCAGCAGTCCCTCCCAAGTAGGTGAGACCCAGTACTTC. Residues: CASSPSQVGETQYF. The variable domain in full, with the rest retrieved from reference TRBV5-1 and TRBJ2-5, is KAGVTQTPRYLIKTRGQQVTLSCSPISGHRSVSWYQQTPGQGLQFLFEYFSETQRNKGNFPGRFSGRQFSNSRSEMNVSTLELGDSALYLCASSPSQVGETQYFGPGTRLLVL.

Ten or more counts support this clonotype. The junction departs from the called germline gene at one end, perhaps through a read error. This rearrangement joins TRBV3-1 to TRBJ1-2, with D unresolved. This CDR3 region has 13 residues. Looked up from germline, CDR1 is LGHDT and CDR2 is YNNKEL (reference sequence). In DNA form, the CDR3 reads TGCGCCAGCAGCCAAGAGGGCAGCTATGGCTACACCTTC. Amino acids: CASSQEGSYGYTF.

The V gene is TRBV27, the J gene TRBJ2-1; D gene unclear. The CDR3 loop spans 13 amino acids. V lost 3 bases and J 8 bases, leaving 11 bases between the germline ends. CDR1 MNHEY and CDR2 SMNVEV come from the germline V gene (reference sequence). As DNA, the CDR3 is TGTGCCAGCAGTTTCGGCAGGTGCTATGAGCAGTTCTTC. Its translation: CASSFGRCYEQFF.

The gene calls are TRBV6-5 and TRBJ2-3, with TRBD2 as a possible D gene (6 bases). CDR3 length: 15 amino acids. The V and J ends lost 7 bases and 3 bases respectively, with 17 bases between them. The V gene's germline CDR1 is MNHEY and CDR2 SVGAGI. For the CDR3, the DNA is TGTGCCAGCACCGACGGGGGTCGAGGGACAGATACGCAGTATTTT. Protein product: CASTDGGRGTDTQYF.

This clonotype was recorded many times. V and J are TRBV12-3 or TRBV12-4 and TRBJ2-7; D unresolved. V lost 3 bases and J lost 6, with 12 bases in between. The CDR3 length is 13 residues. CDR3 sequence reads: CASSLERAFEQYF. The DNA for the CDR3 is TGTGCCAGCAGTTTGGAGAGAGCCTTCGAGCAGTACTTC.

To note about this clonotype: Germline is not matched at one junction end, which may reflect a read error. The CDR3 DNA sequence: TGTGCCGGCAGCTTTGATGTGACAGGGTACGAGCAGTACTTC. Its translation is CAGSFDVTGYEQYF. The rearrangement uses TRBV3-1 and TRBJ2-7, with 7 bases that match TRBD1. The germline gives CDR1 LGHDT, CDR2 YNNKEL (reference sequence). The CDR3 has 14 amino acids.

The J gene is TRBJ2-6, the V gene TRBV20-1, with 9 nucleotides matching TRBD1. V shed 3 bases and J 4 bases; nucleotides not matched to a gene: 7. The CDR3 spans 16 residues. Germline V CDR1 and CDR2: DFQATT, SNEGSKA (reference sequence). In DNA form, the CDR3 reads TGCAGTGCTAGGGAACAGGGGGCGAGGGGGGCCAACGTCCTGACTTTC. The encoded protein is CSAREQGARGANVLTF.

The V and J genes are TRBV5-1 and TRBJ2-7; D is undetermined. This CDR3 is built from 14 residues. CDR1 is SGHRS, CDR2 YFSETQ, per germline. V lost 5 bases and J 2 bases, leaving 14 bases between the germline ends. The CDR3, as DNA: TGCGCCAGCAGTTCAGGCTATCGGCCCTACGAGCAGTACTTC. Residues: CASSSGYRPYEQYF.

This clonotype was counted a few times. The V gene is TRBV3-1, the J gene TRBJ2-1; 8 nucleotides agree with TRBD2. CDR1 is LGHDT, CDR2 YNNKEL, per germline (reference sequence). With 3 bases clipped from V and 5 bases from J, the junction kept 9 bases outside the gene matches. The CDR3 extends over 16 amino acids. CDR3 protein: CASSQTGTSRNNEQFF. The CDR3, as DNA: TGTGCCAGCAGCCAGACCGGGACTAGTAGGAACAATGAGCAGTTCTTC.

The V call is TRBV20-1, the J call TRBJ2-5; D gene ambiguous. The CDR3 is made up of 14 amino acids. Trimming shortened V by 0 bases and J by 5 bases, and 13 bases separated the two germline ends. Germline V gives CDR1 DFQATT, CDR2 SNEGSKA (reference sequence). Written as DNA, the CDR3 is TGCAGTGCTAGAGATGCGTCCCCTCGGGAGACCCAGTACTTC. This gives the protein CSARDASPRETQYF.

This CDR3 reads CSSHFSGGRSYEQYF. In DNA, the CDR3 is TGCAGCTCCCACTTTAGCGGGGGGCGATCCTACGAGCAGTACTTC. The chain links TRBV20-1 to TRBJ2-7, with 10 bases identical to TRBD2. Germline CDR1 reads DFQATT; CDR2 reads SNEGSKA (reference sequence). There are 15 residues in the CDR3.

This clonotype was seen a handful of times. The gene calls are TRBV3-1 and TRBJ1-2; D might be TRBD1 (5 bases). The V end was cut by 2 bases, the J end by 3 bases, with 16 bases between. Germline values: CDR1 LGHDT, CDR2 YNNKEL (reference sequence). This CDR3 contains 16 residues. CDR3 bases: TGTGCCAGCAGCCAATCAGGAAAAGGGGTTGACTATGGCTACACCTTC. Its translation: CASSQSGKGVDYGYTF.

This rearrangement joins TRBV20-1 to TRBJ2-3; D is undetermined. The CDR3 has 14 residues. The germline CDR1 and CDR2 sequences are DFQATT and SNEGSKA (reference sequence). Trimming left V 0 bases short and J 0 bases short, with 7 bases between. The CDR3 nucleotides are TGCAGTGCTAGAGATACGGTTAGCACAGATACGCAGTATTTT. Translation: CSARDTVSTDTQYF.

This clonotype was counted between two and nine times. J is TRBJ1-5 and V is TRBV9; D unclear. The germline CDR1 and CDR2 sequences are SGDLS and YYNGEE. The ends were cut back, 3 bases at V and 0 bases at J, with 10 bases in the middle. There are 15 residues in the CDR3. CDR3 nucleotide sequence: TGTGCCAGCAGCGAGTCTGGCTATAGCAATCAGCCCCAGCATTTT. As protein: CASSESGYSNQPQHF.

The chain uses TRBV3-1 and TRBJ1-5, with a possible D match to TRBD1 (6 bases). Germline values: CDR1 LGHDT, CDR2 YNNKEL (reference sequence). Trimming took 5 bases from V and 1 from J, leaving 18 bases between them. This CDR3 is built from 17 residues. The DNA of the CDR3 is TGTGCCAGCAGCACGGGACGTGGGGGCAGCAGCAATCAGCCCCAGCATTTT. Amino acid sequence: CASSTGRGGSSNQPQHF.

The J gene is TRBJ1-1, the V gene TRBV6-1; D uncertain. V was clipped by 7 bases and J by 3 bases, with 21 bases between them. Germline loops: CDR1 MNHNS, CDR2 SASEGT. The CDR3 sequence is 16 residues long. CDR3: CASTEVIGQLDTEAFF. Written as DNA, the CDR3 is TGTGCCAGCACCGAAGTAATAGGGCAGTTGGACACTGAAGCTTTCTTT.

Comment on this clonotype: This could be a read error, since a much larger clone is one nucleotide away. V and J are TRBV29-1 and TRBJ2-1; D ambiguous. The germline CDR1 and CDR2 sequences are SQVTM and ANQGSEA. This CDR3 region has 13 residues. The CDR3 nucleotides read TGCAGCGGGTTAAGGGATCTCTACAATGAGCGGTTCTTC. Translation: CSGLRDLYNERFF.

The CDR3 loop reads CSPGYSDYGYTF. CDR3 in DNA: TGCAGCCCCGGGTATTCTGACTATGGCTACACCTTC. The chain combines TRBV20-1 with TRBJ1-2; D is ambiguous. Germline V gene data show CDR1 as DFQATT and CDR2 as SNEGSKA (reference sequence). CDR3 length equals 12 residues.

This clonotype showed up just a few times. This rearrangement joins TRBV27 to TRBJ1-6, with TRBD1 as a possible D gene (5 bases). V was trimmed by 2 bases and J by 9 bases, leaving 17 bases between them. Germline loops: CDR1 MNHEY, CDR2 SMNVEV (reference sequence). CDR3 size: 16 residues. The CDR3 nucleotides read TGTGCCAGCAGTTTACTCCCCACACCAAGGGGTTCACCCCTCCACTTT. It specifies CASSLLPTPRGSPLHF.

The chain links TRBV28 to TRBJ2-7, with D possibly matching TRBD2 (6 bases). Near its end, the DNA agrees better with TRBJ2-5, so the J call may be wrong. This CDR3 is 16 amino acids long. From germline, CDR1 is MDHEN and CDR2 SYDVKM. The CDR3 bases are TGTGCCAGCAGTTCAAGCACTCGGGCCCTCGGGGGGACCCAGTACTTC. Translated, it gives CASSSSTRALGGTQYF.

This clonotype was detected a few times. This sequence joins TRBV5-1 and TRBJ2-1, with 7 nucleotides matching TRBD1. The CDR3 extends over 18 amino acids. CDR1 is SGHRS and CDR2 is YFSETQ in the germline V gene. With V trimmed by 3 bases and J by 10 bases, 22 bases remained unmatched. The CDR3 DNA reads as TGCGCCAGCAGCTGGGGACAGCCCTCGTTTTTGAGATCGGGGGAGCAGTTCTTC. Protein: CASSWGQPSFLRSGEQFF.

The CDR3 DNA sequence: TGCAGTGCTAGAGATTTGGGGGCAGGTGACACTGAAGCTTTCTTT. Protein sequence: CSARDLGAGDTEAFF. The chain couples TRBV20-1 to TRBJ1-1, with D tentatively TRBD1 (6 bases). This CDR3 is built from 15 residues. Trimming removed 0 bases from V and 3 bases from J, with 14 bases in between. Germline CDR1 reads DFQATT; CDR2 reads SNEGSKA (reference sequence).

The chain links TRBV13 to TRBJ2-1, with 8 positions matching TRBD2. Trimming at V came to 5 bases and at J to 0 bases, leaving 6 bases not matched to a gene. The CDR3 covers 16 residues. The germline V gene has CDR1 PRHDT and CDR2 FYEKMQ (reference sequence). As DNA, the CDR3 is TGTGCCAGCAGCGGCCGACTAGCGAGCTCCTACAATGAGCAGTTCTTC. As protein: CASSGRLASSYNEQFF.

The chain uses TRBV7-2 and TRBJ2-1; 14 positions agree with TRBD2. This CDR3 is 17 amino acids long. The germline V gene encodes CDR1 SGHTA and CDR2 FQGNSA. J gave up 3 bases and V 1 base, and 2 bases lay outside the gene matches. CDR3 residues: CASSLGGTSGSYNEQFF. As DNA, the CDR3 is TGTGCCAGCAGCTTAGGGGGGACTAGCGGGAGCTACAATGAGCAGTTCTTC.